This T cell receptor (beta chain) was documented in a study of shared clonotypes between healthy human individuals. The study's findings and limits: Donors were few, which limited the genetic and exposure-history diversity represented.

TCRdb's table, derived via immunoSEQ multiplex PCR, lists solely in-frame clones and lacks some. This repertoire shows about 470,000 clones, around 75% found once; its top ten account for around 13%. The CDR3 is made up of 15 amino acids. Per germline, CDR1 MNHNY and CDR2 SVGAGI (reference sequence). The V gene end was trimmed by 8 bases and the J gene end by 2 bases; junction bases not matched to a gene: 5. Concerning this clone itself: The antigen remains undetermined.

The sample was PBMCs. The clonotype originates from a woman aged 35 to 49 in good health. Some clones in this sample may be carry-over from other donors' samples. The rearrangement links TRBV6-6 to TRBJ2-5, with 13 bases identical to TRBD2. The CDR3: CASHPGLAGQETQYF. Written as DNA, the CDR3 is TGTGCCAGCCACCCGGGACTAGCGGGACAAGAGACCCAGTACTTC.